Below are 13 T cell receptor beta chains sequenced from a single sample in a study of T-cell reconstitution after alpha-beta-depleted transplantation in children. Library preparation (for TCRbeta) was performed with unique molecular identifiers. TCRdb re-called the PCR reads through MiXCR, storing one row per CDR3 protein. The sample records about 420,000 distinct CDR3 sequences, approximately 11% being singletons. The source material was PBMCs from the stem cell graft donor, sampled from the stem cell graft. All receptors derive from a human donor who donated a stem cell graft to a child with acute myeloid leukemia.

The chain recombines TRBV6-1 with TRBJ1-3; a weak D match, TRBD1 (5 bases). V was clipped by 6 bases and J by 3 bases, with 21 bases between them. The CDR3 covers 17 residues. The germline CDR1 and CDR2 sequences are MNHNS and SASEGT. CDR3 nucleotide sequence: TGTGCCAGCAGCACCCGGGGGAGGGGTATTGTTGGAAACACCATATATTTT. It is translated as CASSTRGRGIVGNTIYF.

V is TRBV5-1 and J is TRBJ2-7; D perhaps matches TRBD1 (7 bases). The CDR3 is 14 residues long. Trimming took 1 base from V and 5 from J, leaving 13 bases between them. The germline CDR1 and CDR2 sequences are SGHRS and YFSETQ. In DNA, the CDR3 is TGCGCCAGCAGCTTGAGGCAGGGGGGCGACGAGCAGTACGTC. It codes for CASSLRQGGDEQYV.

This clonotype was found a few times. The chain couples TRBV6-2 or TRBV6-3 to TRBJ2-5; D is unresolved. V was clipped by 4 bases and J by 5 bases, with 5 bases between them. Germline CDR1 reads MNHEY; CDR2 reads SVGEGT. CDR3 length: 11 residues. The CDR3 protein is CASSFPETQYF. The CDR3 coding sequence is TGTGCCAGCAGTTTTCCCGAGACCCAGTACTTC.

The chain uses TRBV7-2 and TRBJ2-1; D is unresolved. The germline V gene has CDR1 SGHTA and CDR2 FQGNSA. Trimming shortened V by 6 bases and J by 4 bases, and 10 bases separated the two germline ends. The CDR3 consists of 13 residues. This CDR3 reads CASSQTKYNEQFF. The CDR3 bases are TGTGCCAGCAGTCAAACTAAATACAATGAGCAGTTCTTC.

This clonotype occurred many times. This rearrangement joins TRBV10-3 to TRBJ2-2; tentatively, D is TRBD1 or TRBD2 (6 bases each). The CDR3 loop spans 15 amino acids. V was cut by 7 bases and J by 0 bases, with 12 bases left in between. CDR1 is ENHRY and CDR2 is SYGVKD in the germline V gene. The chain's CDR3 is CAINGGVANTGELFF. The DNA of the CDR3 is TGTGCCATCAACGGGGGCGTAGCGAACACCGGGGAGCTGTTTTTT.

This clonotype was counted a few times. V usage is TRBV14 and J usage is TRBJ2-7; no firm D call. Deletions cut 4 bases from V and 0 bases from J, with 10 bases between. Germline V gene sequence: CDR1 SGHDN, CDR2 FVKESK. The CDR3 spans 14 residues. The CDR3 DNA reads TGTGCCAGCAGCCCGCAGGAGAGCTCCTACGAGCAGTACTTC. Translating gives CASSPQESSYEQYF.

This chain joins TRBV5-1 and TRBJ2-1; 10 bases line up with TRBD2. V lost 0 bases to trimming and J lost 8 bases; unmatched junction nucleotides: 20. This CDR3 contains 20 residues. Germline CDR1 reads SGHRS; CDR2 reads YFSETQ. The CDR3 here is CASSLAVAGGFSNPRDEQFF. The DNA for the CDR3 is TGCGCCAGCAGCTTGGCGGTAGCGGGGGGTTTCTCCAACCCCCGGGATGAGCAGTTCTTC. The full variable domain, rest sourced from reference TRBV5-1 and TRBJ2-1, is KAGVTQTPRYLIKTRGQQVTLSCSPISGHRSVSWYQQTPGQGLQFLFEYFSETQRNKGNFPGRFSGRQFSNSRSEMNVSTLELGDSALYLCASSLAVAGGFSNPRDEQFFGPGTRLTVL.

In this sample, this clonotype turned up a few times. The gene calls are TRBV7-9 and TRBJ2-7; TRBD1 aligns across 8 bases. After removal of 5 bases from V and 7 bases from J, the junction contained 7 bases not matched to a gene. Per the germline V gene, CDR1 is SEHNR and CDR2 is FQNEAQ (reference sequence). The CDR3 consists of 13 residues. CDR3 amino acids: CASSPQGAWEQYV. Written as DNA, the CDR3 is TGTGCCAGCAGCCCCCAGGGGGCGTGGGAGCAGTACGTC.

This clonotype was found a few times. CDR3 protein: CSVAGVGFFGYTQYF. The CDR3 region has the DNA TGCAGCGTTGCAGGGGTTGGCTTTTTTGGGTATACGCAGTATTTT. J is TRBJ2-3 and V is TRBV29-1; tentative D call: TRBD1 (6 bases). This CDR3 is 15 amino acids long. Trimming removed 4 bases at V and 7 bases at J, with 21 bases between. CDR1 SQVTM and CDR2 ANQGSEA come from the germline V gene.

This clonotype was found many times. This chain uses TRBV2 with TRBJ2-2; 10 bases match TRBD2. The CDR3 is 14 residues long. The V segment lost 10 bases and the J segment 1 base; nucleotides outside the gene matches: 3. The V gene's germline CDR1 is SNHLY and CDR2 FYNNEI. The CDR3 DNA reads TGTGCCACTAAGCGGGAGGGGAACACCGGGGAGCTGTTTTTT. Translating gives CATKREGNTGELFF.

This clonotype was seen more than once but under ten times. This rearrangement joins TRBV19 to TRBJ1-5, with 8 bases fitting TRBD1. V shed 3 bases and J 2 bases; nucleotides not matched to a gene: 6. Germline V gene lookup returns CDR1 LNHDA and CDR2 SQIVND (reference sequence). The CDR3 sequence is 16 residues long. This chain's CDR3 is CASSMTGERGNQPQHF. The CDR3 coding sequence is TGTGCCAGTAGTATGACAGGGGAACGAGGCAATCAGCCCCAGCATTTT.

This clonotype has just a few counts. This chain joins TRBV14 and TRBJ2-7, with D perhaps TRBD1 (5 bases). V lost 1 base and J lost 6, with 16 bases in between. The CDR3 consists of 15 residues. Germline assignment: CDR1 SGHDN and CDR2 FVKESK. The CDR3 coding sequence is TGTGCCAGCAGCCAAGTGGCAGGGCCTGGTAGCGAGCAGTACTTC. Protein product: CASSQVAGPGSEQYF. Using reference TRBV14 and TRBJ2-7 for the parts outside the CDR3, the full variable domain is EAGVTQFPSHSVIEKGQTVTLRCDPISGHDNLYWYRRVMGKEIKFLLHFVKESKQDESGMPNNRFLAERTGGTYSTLKVQPAELEDSGVYFCASSQVAGPGSEQYFGPGTRLTVT.

This clonotype has a handful of counts. The chain joins TRBV12-3 or TRBV12-4 to TRBJ1-2, with D uncertain. There are 14 residues in the CDR3. The germline V and J ends were trimmed by 2 bases and 6 bases, with 13 bases remaining between them. DNA of the CDR3: TGTGCCAGCAGTTTAAGCACTGGTTCGGATGGCTACACCTTC. Translation: CASSLSTGSDGYTF.